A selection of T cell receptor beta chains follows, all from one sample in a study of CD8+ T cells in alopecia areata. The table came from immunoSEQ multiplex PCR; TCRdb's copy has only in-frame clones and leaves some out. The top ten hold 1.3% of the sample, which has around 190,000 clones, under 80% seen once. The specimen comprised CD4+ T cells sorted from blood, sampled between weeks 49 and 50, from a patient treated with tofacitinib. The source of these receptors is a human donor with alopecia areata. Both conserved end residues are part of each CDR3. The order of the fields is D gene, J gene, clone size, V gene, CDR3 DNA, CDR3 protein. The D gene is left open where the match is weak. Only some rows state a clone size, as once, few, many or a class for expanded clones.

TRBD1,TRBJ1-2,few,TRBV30,TGTGCCTGGAGTCTCCCCGTGGGGACAGGCCCTGGCTACACCTTC,CAWSLPVGTGPGYTF
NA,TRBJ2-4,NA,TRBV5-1,TGCGCCAGCAGCCCAGGGACGGACAAAAACATTCAGTACTTC,CASSPGTDKNIQYF
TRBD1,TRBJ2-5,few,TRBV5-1,TGCGCCAGCAGCTTGGAAAGGGGGCTGGAGACCCAGTACTTC,CASSLERGLETQYF
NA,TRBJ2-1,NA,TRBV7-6,TGTGCCAGCAGCCAAACAGGGCCCTACAATGAGCAGTTCTTC,CASSQTGPYNEQFF
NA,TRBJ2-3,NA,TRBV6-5,TGTGCCAGCAGTTACGGGGCAGTTCAAGCCCGAAATACGCAGTATTTT,CASSYGAVQARNTQYF
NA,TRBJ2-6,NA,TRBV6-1,TGTGCCAGCAGTGAAACCGGATCTGGGGCCAACGTCCTGACTTTC,CASSETGSGANVLTF
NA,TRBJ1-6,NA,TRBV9,TGTGCCAGCAGCGTAGCGGGGGATATCTCACCCCTCCACTTT,CASSVAGDISPLHF
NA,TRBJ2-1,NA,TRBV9,TGTGCCAGCAGCGTACCGTCGGGGGATGAGCAGTTCTTC,CASSVPSGDEQFF
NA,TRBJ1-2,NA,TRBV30,TGTGCCTCCACCCGGGGTTTAGCGGGCTACACCTTC,CASTRGLAGYTF
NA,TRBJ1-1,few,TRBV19,TGTGCCAGTGGAAAGCTCAGGGCACTGAACACTGAAGCTTTCTTT,CASGKLRALNTEAFF
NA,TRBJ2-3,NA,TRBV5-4,TGTGCCAGCAGTAACCAGGGGTCAGATACGCAGTATTTT,CASSNQGSDTQYF
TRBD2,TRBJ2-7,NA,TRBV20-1,TGCAGTGCTATTATCGGGGGGGAGCAGTACTTC,CSAIIGGEQYF
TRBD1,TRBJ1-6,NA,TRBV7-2,TGTGCCAGCAGTTCAGGACAGGGGGCGAGTTCACCCCTCCACTTT,CASSSGQGASSPLHF
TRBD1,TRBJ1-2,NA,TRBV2,TGTGCCAGCAGTGGACAAGGGGGCGGGTACTATGGCTACACCTTC,CASSGQGGGYYGYTF
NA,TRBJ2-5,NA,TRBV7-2,TGTGCCAGCAGCTCGCGGGAGACCCAGTACTTC,CASSSRETQYF
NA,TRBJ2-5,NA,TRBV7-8,TGTGCCAGCAGCCCAATTCATGGACAGCAAGAGACCCAGTACTTC,CASSPIHGQQETQYF
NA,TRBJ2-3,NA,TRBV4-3,TGCGCCAGCAGCCAGGGCTGGGCAGATACGCAGTATTTT,CASSQGWADTQYF
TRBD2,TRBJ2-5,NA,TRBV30,TGTGCCTGGCTCAGCGGGGGGGAGACCCAGTACTTC,CAWLSGGETQYF
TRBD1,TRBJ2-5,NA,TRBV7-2,TGTGCCAGCAGCTTCCGGACAGGACAAAGAGAGACCCAGTACTTC,CASSFRTGQRETQYF
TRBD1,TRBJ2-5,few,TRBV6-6,TGTGCCAGCGGTACAGGGGGCACGGTAGAGACCCAGTACTTC,CASGTGGTVETQYF
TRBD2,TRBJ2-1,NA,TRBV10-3,TGTGCCATCAGTGAAAGGGAGGGGCGCAGTAATGAGCAGTTCTTC,CAISEREGRSNEQFF
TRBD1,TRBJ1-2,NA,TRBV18,TGTGCCAGCTCACCTGGACAGGGGGAAGGCTACACCTTC,CASSPGQGEGYTF
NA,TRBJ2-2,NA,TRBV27,TGTGCCAGCAGTTTAACGGGGCCCTGGAACACCGGGGAGCTGTTTTTT,CASSLTGPWNTGELFF
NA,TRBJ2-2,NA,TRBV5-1,TGCGCCAGCAGCTGGGACGAAGACACCGGGGAGCTGTTTTTT,CASSWDEDTGELFF
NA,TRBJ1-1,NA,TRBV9,TGTGCCAGCAGCGTAGAGGGCCAGGGTGAAGCTTTCTTT,CASSVEGQGEAFF
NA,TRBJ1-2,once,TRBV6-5,TGTGCCAGCACTGAGGGGGTTGGGAGTGGCTACACCTTC,CASTEGVGSGYTF
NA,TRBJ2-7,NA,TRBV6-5,TGTGCCAGCAGCCAGACAGCCTACGAGCAGTACTTC,CASSQTAYEQYF
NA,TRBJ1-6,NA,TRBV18,TGTGCCAGCTCATCCCAGACAGGCAATTCACCCCTCCACTTT,CASSSQTGNSPLHF
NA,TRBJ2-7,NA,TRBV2,TGTGCCAGCAGTCCAGGCCTTTCCTACGAGCAGTACTTC,CASSPGLSYEQYF
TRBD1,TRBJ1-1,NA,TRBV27,TGTGCCAGCAGTTCGCCAGGGGGTTTGACTGAAGCTTTCTTT,CASSSPGGLTEAFF
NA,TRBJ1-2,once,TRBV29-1,TGCAGCGTTGAAGAGTCCGGGTTTGGTGGCTACACCTTC,CSVEESGFGGYTF
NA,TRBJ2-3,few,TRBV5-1,TGCGCCAGCAGCCCTCCGGGACTCGGCACAGATACGCAGTATTTT,CASSPPGLGTDTQYF
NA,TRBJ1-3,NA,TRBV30,TGTGCCTGGAGTGACGGGGGAAACACCATATATTTT,CAWSDGGNTIYF
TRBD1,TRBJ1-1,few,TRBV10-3,TGTGCCATCAGTGCAGGACAGGGGGTGAACACTGAAGCTTTCTTT,CAISAGQGVNTEAFF
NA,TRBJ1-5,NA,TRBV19,TGTGCCAGTAGTAGTTTGTCCGGGCAGGCTGGTCAGCCCCAGCATTTT,CASSSLSGQAGQPQHF
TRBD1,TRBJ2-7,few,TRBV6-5,TGTGCCAGCGGGTTGACAGGGGGCTACGAGCAGTACTTC,CASGLTGGYEQYF
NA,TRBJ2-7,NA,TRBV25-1,TGTGCCAGCAGTGCTACCAGCTCCTACGAGCAGTACTTC,CASSATSSYEQYF
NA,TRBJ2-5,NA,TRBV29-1,TGCAGCGTTGGAGTCCGGGTAGAAGAGACCCAGTACTTC,CSVGVRVEETQYF
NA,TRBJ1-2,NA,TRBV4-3,TGCGCCAGCAGCCCACAAGGGGGATATGGCTACACCTTC,CASSPQGGYGYTF
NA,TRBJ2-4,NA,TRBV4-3,TGCGCCAGCAGCCAAGATCGAGCAGGGCAGTTCGGCGTTCAGTACTTC,CASSQDRAGQFGVQYF
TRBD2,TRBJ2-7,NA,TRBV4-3,TGCGCCAGCAGCCAACTTAGCGGGGCCGCCTACGAGCAGTACTTC,CASSQLSGAAYEQYF